These T cell receptor beta chains were read from a single sample in a study of blood T cell repertoires in COVID-19. Assay: immunoSEQ multiplex PCR; the TCRdb copy retains only in-frame clones and omits some. The sample carries roughly 120,000 clones, less than 75% recorded once. Sequenced sample: peripheral blood. All receptors come from a human donor with acute or convalescent COVID-19. The donor label of this sample is uncertain. The CDR3 runs from the conserved cysteine through the conserved F or W. Expanded clones are given a class, and other clones once, few, many or no size at all.

CASSGGTAYNYGYTF,few,TRBJ1-2,TRBV4-2
CASSSLSNQPQHF,.,TRBJ1-5,TRBV12-3/TRBV12-4
CASSQAGYNEQFF,few,TRBJ2-1,TRBV14
CASSVSTGGIGYTF,.,TRBJ1-2,TRBV10-2
CAWGQGLYEQYF,.,TRBJ2-7,TRBV30
CASSVPGQHNEQFF,.,TRBJ2-1,TRBV4-1
CASQAKQGPYSPLHF,few,TRBJ1-6,TRBV5-1
CASSIQGDMNTEAFF,.,TRBJ1-1,TRBV5-1
CASSPGGETQYF,.,TRBJ2-5,TRBV5-1
CASSDPGSHGHSNQPQHF,.,TRBJ1-5,TRBV10-1
CASSQDSSGANVLTF,few,TRBJ2-6,TRBV3-1/TRBV3-2
CASSRTNTLGETQYF,.,TRBJ2-5,TRBV5-1
CASSLFNSPLHF,.,TRBJ1-6,TRBV6-5
CASSPGTTTDTQYF,.,TRBJ2-3,TRBV7-3
CASRNGLAGDETQYF,few,TRBJ2-5,TRBV5-4
CASSPRYGNEKLFF,many,TRBJ1-4,TRBV4-1
CASSRFRGFEAFF,.,TRBJ1-1,TRBV27
CASSGTGVGANQETQYF,.,TRBJ2-5,TRBV28
CASSPGTGNTEAFF,.,TRBJ1-1,TRBV2
CASRSTSGESEQFF,.,TRBJ2-1,TRBV6-6
CASGKQGETEAFF,once,TRBJ1-1,TRBV25-1
CASSHPGMNTEAFF,few,TRBJ1-1,TRBV14
CASSFGGTIYF,few,TRBJ1-3,TRBV5-5
CASSLGQNTEAFF,.,TRBJ1-1,TRBV7-9
CASRGEFNSPLHF,once,TRBJ1-6,TRBV25-1
CAIRQQENTEAFF,.,TRBJ1-1,TRBV10-3
CASSGTGGYTEAFF,.,TRBJ1-1,TRBV27
CSVDSADTQYF,.,TRBJ2-3,TRBV29-1
CASSPNIYNEQFF,.,TRBJ2-1,TRBV11-2
CAWRRQGASTNEKLFF,.,TRBJ1-4,TRBV30
CASSTRTGSNQPQHF,.,TRBJ1-5,TRBV5-5
CASRDRVSPLHF,.,TRBJ1-6,TRBV6-5
CASSLGGRETQYF,.,TRBJ2-5,TRBV5-1
CASSLAALAGGRETQYF,.,TRBJ2-5,TRBV7-8
CASSLTGQYGYTF,few,TRBJ1-2,TRBV7-8
CASSQVITGGWGGELFF,.,TRBJ2-2,TRBV3-1/TRBV3-2
CASSYRGGNNEKLFF,few,TRBJ1-4,TRBV11-2